A single sample is the source of the 22 T cell receptor beta chains below, sequenced in a study of CD8+CD57+ T cells in acquired aplastic anemia. Both TCR beta VDJ combination and CDR3 sequence profiling were carried out. Genomic DNA was the template for this profiling. MiXCR, run by TCRdb on the reads, gives a single entry per CDR3 protein. The profile shows about 130,000 distinct CDR3 sequences, 48% of them singletons. The specimen sequenced was sorted CD4+, CD8+, or CD8+CD57+ T cells (not recorded which) from PBMCs. Source of these receptors: a human donor in good health, serving as a control.

A remark on this clonotype: Compared with germline, one end of the junction differs, possibly owing to a read error. The rearrangement joins TRBV10-2 to TRBJ1-1; D might be TRBD1 (5 bases). The germline V gene encodes CDR1 WSHSY and CDR2 SAAADI. The CDR3 has 14 residues. The CDR3 reads CVSSESGEGTEAFF. The CDR3 nucleotides are TGCGTCAGCAGTGAGTCGGGGGAGGGCACTGAAGCTTTCTTT.

The rearrangement uses TRBV10-3 and TRBJ2-3, with 12 bases that match TRBD2. CDR3 length: 14 amino acids. Germline V gene sequence: CDR1 ENHRY, CDR2 SYGVKD. The J segment lost 6 bases and the V segment lost 6 bases, leaving 4 bases of the junction unmatched. CDR3 DNA sequence: TGTGCCATCAGCGGGACTAGCGGGTTTGATACGCAGTATTTT. Amino acid sequence: CAISGTSGFDTQYF.

This clonotype was seen many times. V gene TRBV2 combines with J gene TRBJ2-1; 14 nucleotides agree with TRBD2. Losses at the gene ends were 7 bases for V and 8 bases for J; bases not matched to a gene: 7. This CDR3 is built from 15 residues. The germline V gene encodes CDR1 SNHLY and CDR2 FYNNEI. The CDR3 loop is CASTPTSGGADEQFF. The DNA of the CDR3 is TGTGCCAGCACCCCGACTAGCGGGGGGGCCGATGAGCAGTTCTTC.

This clonotype was observed many times. V gene TRBV3-1 combines with J gene TRBJ2-2; maybe TRBD1 (5 bases). V was clipped by 6 bases and J by 3 bases, with 14 bases between them. This CDR3 comprises 15 residues. Germline V gives CDR1 LGHDT, CDR2 YNNKEL (reference sequence). Here the CDR3 DNA reads TGTGCCAGCAGACTCGGACAAGGACACACCGGGGAGCTGTTTTTT. This encodes CASRLGQGHTGELFF.

This clonotype has ten or more counts. The chain joins TRBV13 to TRBJ1-3; weak D call: TRBD1 (5 bases). The CDR3 loop spans 13 amino acids. V was clipped by 0 bases and J by 9 bases, with 9 bases between them. In germline, CDR1 is PRHDT, CDR2 FYEKMQ (reference sequence). The CDR3 nucleotides are TGTGCCAGCAGCTTAGGAGCGGGGGGCACCATATATTTT. This codes for CASSLGAGGTIYF.

This chain joins TRBV7-2 and TRBJ2-7, with D tentatively TRBD2 (6 bases). The V gene lost 1 base and the J gene lost 2 bases, with 9 bases spanning the gap. Germline-derived CDR1 and CDR2 are SGHTA and FQGNSA. This CDR3 has 14 residues. The CDR3 DNA reads TGTGCCAGCAGCTTAGACGGGGGAACCTACGAGCAGTACTTC. This codes for CASSLDGGTYEQYF.

The rearrangement uses TRBV11-2 and TRBJ2-1; TRBD2 aligns across 8 bases. CDR1 SGHAT and CDR2 FQNNGV come from the germline V gene. The CDR3 length is 15 residues. V lost 0 bases, J lost 8 bases, and 6 bases stayed unmatched. The CDR3 loop reads CASSLDLDSGDEQFF. CDR3 DNA: TGTGCCAGCAGCTTAGATCTGGATAGCGGGGATGAGCAGTTCTTC.

The V and J genes are TRBV2 and TRBJ1-6, with unresolved D. Germline-derived CDR1 and CDR2 are SNHLY and FYNNEI. The germline V and J ends were trimmed by 7 bases and 4 bases, with 8 bases remaining between them. The CDR3 has 13 amino acids. CDR3 loop: CASTTDYNSPLHF. The CDR3 nucleotides are TGTGCCAGCACGACGGATTATAATTCACCCCTCCACTTT.

There are many counts of this clonotype. The chain uses TRBV7-2 and TRBJ2-3; no firm D call. This CDR3 spans 16 amino acids. V was shortened by 5 bases and J by 5 bases, with 20 bases between the two germline ends. Germline V gene sequence: CDR1 SGHTA, CDR2 FQGNSA. The CDR3 loop is CASSPGLMGWGDTQYF. In DNA form, the CDR3 reads TGTGCCAGCAGCCCTGGATTAATGGGGTGGGGAGATACGCAGTATTTT.

CDR3 sequence reads: CASSPHPQGATDTQYF. CDR3 nucleotides: TGTGCCAGCAGCCCCCATCCGCAGGGGGCTACAGATACGCAGTATTTT. This rearrangement joins TRBV7-7 to TRBJ2-3, with 8 bases matching TRBD1. Germline trimming cut 5 bases from V and 3 bases from J; bases unmatched to any gene: 10. The germline gives CDR1 SSHAT, CDR2 FNYEAQ (reference sequence). The CDR3 consists of 16 residues.

The rearrangement uses TRBV30 and TRBJ1-1, with unresolved D. The CDR3 has 11 residues. The V gene lost 0 bases and the J gene lost 7 bases, with 6 bases spanning the gap. Germline V gene lookup returns CDR1 GTSNPN and CDR2 SVGIG (reference sequence). This CDR3 is CAWSVEFEAFF. Here the CDR3 DNA reads TGTGCCTGGAGTGTAGAGTTTGAAGCTTTCTTT.

Ten or more counts support this clonotype. The chain is built from TRBV7-9 and TRBJ2-5; 8 bases agree with TRBD2. After removal of 2 bases from V and 4 bases from J, the junction contained 6 bases not matched to a gene. From germline, CDR1 is SEHNR and CDR2 FQNEAQ (reference sequence). The CDR3 length is 15 residues. The CDR3 DNA reads TGTGCCAGCAGCTTATTCGGCGGGGGGTCAGAGACCCAGTACTTC. Its protein product is CASSLFGGGSETQYF.

This clonotype was recorded a few times. This chain uses TRBV4-2 with TRBJ2-1; maybe TRBD2 (7 bases). Between the trimmed V and J ends, which lost 5 bases and 7 bases, there was a span of 18 bases. The CDR3 is made up of 15 amino acids. Germline lookup yields CDR1 LGHNA and CDR2 YNFKEQ. In DNA form, the CDR3 reads TGTGCCAGCAGCAGGGGGGGGGGGCCTATGAATGAGCAGTTCTTC. This codes for CASSRGGGPMNEQFF.

At least ten counts were recorded for this clonotype. This chain connects TRBV6-2 or TRBV6-3 to TRBJ2-7; TRBD1 matches 12 bases. J was trimmed by 4 bases and V by 8 bases; bases with no gene match: 3. CDR1 MNHEY and CDR2 SVGEGT come from the germline V gene. CDR3 length: 13 amino acids. In DNA, the CDR3 is TGTGCCAGCGGGACAGGGGGCGCTTACGAGCAGTACTTC. This encodes CASGTGGAYEQYF.

This clonotype was recorded a few times. The V call is TRBV6-2 or TRBV6-3, the J call TRBJ2-7, with 8 bases lining up with TRBD1. The CDR3 extends over 15 amino acids. The J segment lost 3 bases and the V segment lost 0 bases, leaving 4 bases of the junction unmatched. The germline gives CDR1 MNHEY, CDR2 SVGEGT. CDR3 sequence reads: CASSYSGQGFYEQYF. In nucleotides, the CDR3 is TGTGCCAGCAGTTACTCTGGACAGGGTTTCTACGAGCAGTACTTC.

The rearrangement uses TRBV25-1 and TRBJ1-2, with 7 bases that match TRBD1. Germline trimming cut 4 bases from V and 6 bases from J; bases unmatched to any gene: 2. Looked up from germline, CDR1 is MGHDK and CDR2 is SYGVNS. The CDR3 extends over 12 amino acids. CDR3 DNA: TGTGCCAGCAGTGTACAGGGGCATGGCTACACCTTC. Amino acid sequence: CASSVQGHGYTF.

The CDR3 region has the DNA TGTGCCAGTAGTATAGGCGGGATCGGGAACACTGAAGCTTTCTTT. It codes for CASSIGGIGNTEAFF. The V gene is TRBV25-1, the J gene TRBJ1-1; D is unclear. The length of the CDR3 is 15 residues. Deletions cut 9 bases from V and 1 base from J, with 18 bases between. Germline lookup yields CDR1 MGHDK and CDR2 SYGVNS.

V gene TRBV10-3 combines with J gene TRBJ1-2; D is unclear. The germline V and J ends were trimmed by 0 bases and 2 bases, with 7 bases remaining between them. The CDR3 loop spans 14 amino acids. The germline CDR1 and CDR2 sequences are ENHRY and SYGVKD. The CDR3 DNA is TGTGCCATCAGTGAGTCGGACGGAAACTATGGCTACACCTTC. Translation gives CAISESDGNYGYTF.

This sequence joins TRBV29-1 and TRBJ2-1; perhaps TRBD2 as D (7 bases). Trimming cost V 6 bases and J 8 bases, with 11 bases left between them. CDR1 and CDR2 from the germline V gene are SQVTM and ANQGSEA. The CDR3 totals 11 residues. The CDR3 coding sequence is TGCAGCGTGTGGGGGGGCCATGAGCAGTTCTTC. Translation gives CSVWGGHEQFF.

V and J are TRBV19 and TRBJ2-7, with 9 bases aligning to TRBD2. The V gene's germline CDR1 is LNHDA and CDR2 SQIVND (reference sequence). Unmatched junction bases numbered 5, after V lost 7 bases and J lost 4 bases. The CDR3 runs to 13 residues. This chain's CDR3 is CASKAGGPYEQYF. Written as DNA, the CDR3 is TGTGCCAGTAAGGCGGGGGGGCCGTACGAGCAGTACTTC.

V usage is TRBV20-1 and J usage is TRBJ1-1; D is ambiguous. Looked up from germline, CDR1 is DFQATT and CDR2 is SNEGSKA (reference sequence). The V end was cut by 3 bases, the J end by 11 bases, with 7 bases between. The CDR3 length is 9 residues. CDR3 in DNA: TGCAGTGCTAGGGAAGGCGCTTTCTTT. It is translated as CSAREGAFF.

V is TRBV20-1 and J is TRBJ2-7, with a weak D call TRBD1 (6 bases). CDR3 length: 13 residues. V gave up 6 bases and J gave up 1 base, with 13 bases separating them. The V gene's germline CDR1 is DFQATT and CDR2 SNEGSKA (reference sequence). The CDR3 coding sequence is TGCAGTGCCCCGGACAGCCGTTCCTACGAGCAGTACTTC. It translates to CSAPDSRSYEQYF.